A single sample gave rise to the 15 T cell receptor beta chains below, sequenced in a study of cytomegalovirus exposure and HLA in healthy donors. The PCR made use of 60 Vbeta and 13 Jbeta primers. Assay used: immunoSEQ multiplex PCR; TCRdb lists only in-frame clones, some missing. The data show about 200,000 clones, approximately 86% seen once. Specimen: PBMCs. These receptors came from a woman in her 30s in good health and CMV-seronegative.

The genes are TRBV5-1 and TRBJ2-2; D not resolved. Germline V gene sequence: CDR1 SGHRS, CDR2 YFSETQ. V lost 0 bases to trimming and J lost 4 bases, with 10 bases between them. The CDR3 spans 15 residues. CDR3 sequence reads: CASSLVQSGTGELFF. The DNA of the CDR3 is TGCGCCAGCAGCTTGGTTCAGTCGGGCACCGGGGAGCTGTTTTTT.

The CDR3 bases are TGTGCCAGCAGTTTAAGGTCAGGGGGCGCGAACACTGAAGCTTTCTTT. The encoded protein is CASSLRSGGANTEAFF. The chain uses TRBV28 and TRBJ1-1, with 8 bases lining up with TRBD1. The CDR3 covers 16 residues. Trimming cost V 2 bases and J 1 base; bases outside gene matches: 6. CDR1 MDHEN and CDR2 SYDVKM come from the germline V gene.

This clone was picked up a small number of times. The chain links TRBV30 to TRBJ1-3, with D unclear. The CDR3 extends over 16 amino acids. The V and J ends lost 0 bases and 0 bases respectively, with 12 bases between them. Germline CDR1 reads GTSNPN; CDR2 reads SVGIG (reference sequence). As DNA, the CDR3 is TGTGCCTGGAGTGTAAGCCTACGGGGCTCTGGAAACACCATATATTTT. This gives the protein CAWSVSLRGSGNTIYF.

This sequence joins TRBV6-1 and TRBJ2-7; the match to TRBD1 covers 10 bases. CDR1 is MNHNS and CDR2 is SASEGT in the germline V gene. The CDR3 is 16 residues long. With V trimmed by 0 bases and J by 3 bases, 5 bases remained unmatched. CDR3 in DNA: TGTGCCAGCAGTGAAGCTTCCGGGACAGGGGTCTACGAGCAGTACTTC. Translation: CASSEASGTGVYEQYF.

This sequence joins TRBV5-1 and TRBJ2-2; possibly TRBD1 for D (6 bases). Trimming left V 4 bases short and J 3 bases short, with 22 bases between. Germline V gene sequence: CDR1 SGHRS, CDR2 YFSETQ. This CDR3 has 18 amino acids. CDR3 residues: CASSLDTGSPGYTGELFF. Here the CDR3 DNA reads TGCGCCAGCAGCCTTGATACAGGGTCCCCAGGGTACACCGGGGAGCTGTTTTTT.

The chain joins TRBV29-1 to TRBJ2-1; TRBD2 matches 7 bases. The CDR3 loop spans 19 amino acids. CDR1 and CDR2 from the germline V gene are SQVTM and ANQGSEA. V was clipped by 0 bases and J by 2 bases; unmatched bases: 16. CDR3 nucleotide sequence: TGCAGCGTTGAAGATTGGGCGGGAGAGGGTTTAAACGCCTACAATGAGCAGTTCTTC. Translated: CSVEDWAGEGLNAYNEQFF.

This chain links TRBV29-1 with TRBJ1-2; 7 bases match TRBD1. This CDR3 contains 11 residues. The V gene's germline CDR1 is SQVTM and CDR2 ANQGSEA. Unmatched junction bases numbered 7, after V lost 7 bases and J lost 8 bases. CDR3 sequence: CSADREGGYTF. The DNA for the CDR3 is TGCAGCGCTGACAGGGAAGGGGGCTACACCTTC.

CDR3 nucleotides: TGTGCCAGCAGCCTAGGGACTTACACCGGGGAGCTGTTTTTT. Translation: CASSLGTYTGELFF. V gene TRBV11-3 combines with J gene TRBJ2-2; possible D gene TRBD2, 6 bases. V lost 5 bases and J lost 3, with 10 bases in between. CDR3 size: 14 residues. Germline V lookup: CDR1 SGHNT, CDR2 YENEEA.

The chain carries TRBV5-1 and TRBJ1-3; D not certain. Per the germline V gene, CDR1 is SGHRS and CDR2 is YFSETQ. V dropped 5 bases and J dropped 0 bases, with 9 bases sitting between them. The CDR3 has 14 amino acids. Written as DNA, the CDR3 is TGCGCCAGCAGTGAGAACTCCTCTGGAAACACCATATATTTT. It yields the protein CASSENSSGNTIYF.

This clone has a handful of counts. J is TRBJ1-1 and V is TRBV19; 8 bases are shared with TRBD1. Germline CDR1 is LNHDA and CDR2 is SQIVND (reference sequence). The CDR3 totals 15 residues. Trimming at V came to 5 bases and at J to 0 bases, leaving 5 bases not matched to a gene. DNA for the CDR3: TGTGCCAGTAGTGCGGACAGGGCCCTGAACACTGAAGCTTTCTTT. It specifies CASSADRALNTEAFF.

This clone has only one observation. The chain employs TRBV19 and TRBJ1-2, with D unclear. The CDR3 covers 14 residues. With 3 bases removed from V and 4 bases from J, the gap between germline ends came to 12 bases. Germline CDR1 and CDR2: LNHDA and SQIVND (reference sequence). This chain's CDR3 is CASSIDGEFYGYTF. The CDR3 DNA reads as TGTGCCAGTAGTATCGACGGAGAATTCTATGGCTACACCTTC.

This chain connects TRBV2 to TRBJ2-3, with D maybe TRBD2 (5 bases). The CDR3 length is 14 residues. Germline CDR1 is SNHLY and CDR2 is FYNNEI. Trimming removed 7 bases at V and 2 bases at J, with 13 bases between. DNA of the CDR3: TGTGCCAGCACTAGCCATACTTCCACAGATACGCAGTATTTT. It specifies CASTSHTSTDTQYF.

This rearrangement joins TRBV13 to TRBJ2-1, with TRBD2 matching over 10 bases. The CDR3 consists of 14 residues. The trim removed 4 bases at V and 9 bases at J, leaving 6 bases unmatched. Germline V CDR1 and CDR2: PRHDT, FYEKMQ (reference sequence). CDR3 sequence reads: CASSYNLAGVEQFF. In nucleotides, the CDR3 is TGTGCCAGCAGCTACAATCTAGCGGGAGTTGAGCAGTTCTTC.

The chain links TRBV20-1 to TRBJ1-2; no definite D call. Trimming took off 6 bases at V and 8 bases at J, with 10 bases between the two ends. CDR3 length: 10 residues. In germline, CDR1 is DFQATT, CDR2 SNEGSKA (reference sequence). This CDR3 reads CSARGRGYTF. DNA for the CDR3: TGCAGTGCGCGTGGTCGAGGCTACACCTTC.

The CDR3 DNA reads TGTGCCAGCAGCAAAAAAAGGGGGTTCTGGGTCTCTGGAAACACCATATATTTT. Its translation: CASSKKRGFWVSGNTIYF. The chain joins TRBV21-1 to TRBJ1-3; no check of the table's D call, TRBD1, against the DNA was made. TRBV21-1 is shown as a pseudogene. This CDR3 contains 18 residues.